Included here is one T cell receptor beta chain sequence, with context. No antigen is known for it. Method: immunoSEQ multiplex PCR; TCRdb's copy keeps in-frame clones and lacks some. The sample gives approximately 45,000 clones, roughly 77% of which show up once; approximately 0.43% is in the top ten. These data come from a study of STAT3 mutations in large granular lymphocyte leukemia. Study-wide background: Roughly 37% of treated T-LGLL patients showed hematologic response to immunosuppression.

Study-wide points: All newly emerging clones after therapy were STAT3 wild type. A small but highly pathogenic clone may have been missed. Variable sampling intervals and differing treatment regimens complicated linking therapy response to TCR clonal burden changes. Every T-LGLL patient had at least one immunodominant TCRbeta clonotype.

CDR3 length: 15 amino acids. Trimming pared 1 base from V and 3 bases from J, leaving 10 bases between. Germline lookup yields CDR1 SGHTA and CDR2 FQGNSA. The TCR originated in a human donor with T large granular lymphocyte leukemia. Some clones in this sample may be carry-over from other donors' samples. The specimen sequenced was PBMCs. The chain uses TRBV7-2 and TRBJ2-1; D gene ambiguous. The CDR3 protein is CASSLGEANYNEQFF. Written as DNA, the CDR3 is TGTGCCAGCAGCTTAGGAGAGGCCAACTACAATGAGCAGTTCTTC.